The next 18 T cell receptor beta chains were all read from a single sample in a study of shared T cell receptors in the human thymus (dated by TCRdb to 2020 to 2022). The library was obtained by the immunoSEQ multiplex PCR assay. In its TCRdb copy, this immuneACCESS table keeps in-frame sequences only and misses some clones. Where compared with another copy, unresolved V genes explain less than half of these, and the others have no known cause. The sample table contains 600,000 or so clones; only one count was recorded for more than 70% of them. Over 0.008% of the sample is in the top ten clones. These data are also associated with another study on human thymus T cells.

The sequenced sample consisted of thymocytes. Receptors originate from a boy in the first two years of life with a congenital heart defect. Donor details come from another sample of the same person, matched by shared clones.

The chain couples TRBV28 to TRBJ1-4; 7 bases are shared with TRBD1. The length of the CDR3 is 14 residues. J was trimmed by 8 bases and V by 0 bases; bases with no gene match: 3. The germline V gene encodes CDR1 MDHEN and CDR2 SYDVKM. In DNA form, the CDR3 reads TGTGCCAGCAGTTTATGGACAGGGCGGGAAAAACTGTTTTTT. It is translated as CASSLWTGREKLFF.

The CDR3 DNA sequence: TGTGCCAGCAGCTCCAGCCTTGGGACAGGGACTTCACCCCTCCACTTT. It specifies CASSSSLGTGTSPLHF. The V gene is TRBV11-1, the J gene TRBJ1-6, with 9 bases identical to TRBD1. CDR1 is SGHAT, CDR2 FQDESV, per germline (reference sequence). V trimming: 4 bases; J trimming: 9 bases; junction bases outside the gene matches: 10. There are 16 residues in the CDR3.

V usage is TRBV6-5 and J usage is TRBJ2-1; 9 bases line up with TRBD1. CDR3 length: 13 amino acids. The germline gives CDR1 MNHEY, CDR2 SVGAGI. V lost 6 bases and J lost 9; bases outside the gene matches: 6. CDR3 coding DNA: TGTGCCAGCAGGAACGACAGGGGGGTTGAGCAGTTCTTC. This gives the protein CASRNDRGVEQFF.

About this clone itself: Additional DNA sequences in this sample encode the identical CDR3. V gene TRBV27 combines with J gene TRBJ2-1; 9 bases line up with TRBD1. Germline CDR1 reads MNHEY; CDR2 reads SMNVEV (reference sequence). The CDR3 is 15 residues long. Losses at the gene ends were 4 bases for V and 4 bases for J; bases not matched to a gene: 5. The CDR3 region has the DNA TGTGCCAGCAGTTCTGAAGGACAGGGGTACAATGAGCAGTTCTTC. Its translation: CASSSEGQGYNEQFF.

This chain links TRBV18 with TRBJ1-5, with 8 bases matching TRBD1. The CDR3 consists of 13 residues. The junction had 2 bases not matched to a gene; V was cut back by 5 bases and J by 5 bases. From germline, CDR1 is KGHSH and CDR2 LQKENI. DNA for the CDR3: TGTGCCAGCTCAGCGGACAGGGATCAGCCCCAGCATTTT. Its protein is CASSADRDQPQHF.

Details on this clone: The germline gene is not matched at one end of the junction; a read error may be the cause. V gene TRBV7-9 combines with J gene TRBJ2-3; D perhaps matches TRBD1 (5 bases). The CDR3 sequence is 18 residues long. Looked up from germline, CDR1 is SEHNR and CDR2 is FQNEAQ (reference sequence). The CDR3 DNA follows: TGTGCCAGCAGCTTAGACCCCCAAGGGGTCCGTCCCACAAATACGCAGTATTTT. It encodes CASSLDPQGVRPTNTQYF.

The CDR3 sequence: CASKLRDRESHEQYF. In DNA, the CDR3 is TGTGCCAGCAAACTCCGGGACAGGGAGTCTCACGAGCAGTACTTC. This sequence joins TRBV6-5 and TRBJ2-7; 9 nucleotides align to TRBD1. This CDR3 has 15 residues. V lost 7 bases to trimming and J lost 5 bases; unmatched junction nucleotides: 12. CDR1 is MNHEY, CDR2 SVGAGI, per germline.

The genes are TRBV14 and TRBJ1-4; TRBD1 matches at 9 bases. Germline-derived CDR1 and CDR2 are SGHDN and FVKESK. The CDR3 runs to 15 residues. The V and J ends lost 8 bases and 8 bases, in that order; junction bases with no gene match: 12. CDR3: CASSGTGTGREKLFF. CDR3 coding DNA: TGTGCCAGCTCCGGGACTGGGACAGGGAGGGAAAAACTGTTTTTT.

This clone was seen only once. The chain couples TRBV28 to TRBJ1-1, with 10 nucleotides matching TRBD1. The CDR3 sequence is 13 residues long. V shed 5 bases and J 7 bases; nucleotides not matched to a gene: 4. The germline V gene encodes CDR1 MDHEN and CDR2 SYDVKM. The CDR3 DNA reads as TGTGCCAGCAGTACGGACAGGGGGGTTGAAGCTTTCTTT. Translating gives CASSTDRGVEAFF.

The chain employs TRBV10-3 and TRBJ2-7; D not resolved. The germline V and J ends were trimmed by 6 bases and 5 bases, with 14 bases remaining between them. Looked up from germline, CDR1 is ENHRY and CDR2 is SYGVKD. The CDR3 runs to 13 residues. The CDR3 reads CAISRVPPDEQYF. The CDR3 DNA follows: TGTGCCATCAGCCGGGTCCCTCCCGACGAGCAGTACTTC.

The chain uses TRBV15 and TRBJ2-3; D uncertain. Trimming shortened V by 0 bases and J by 5 bases, and 6 bases separated the two germline ends. In germline, CDR1 is LNHNV, CDR2 YYDKDF (reference sequence). This CDR3 spans 13 amino acids. CDR3 protein: CATSRDREDTQYF. The DNA for the CDR3 is TGTGCCACCAGCAGAGATCGAGAAGATACGCAGTATTTT.

This chain connects TRBV19 to TRBJ2-7, with 7 bases matching TRBD2. The CDR3 has 16 residues. In germline, CDR1 is LNHDA, CDR2 SQIVND (reference sequence). Germline trimming cut 0 bases from V and 3 bases from J; bases unmatched to any gene: 8. For the CDR3, the DNA is TGTGCCAGTAGTATAGATCAAGCGGGACCGGTCTACGAGCAGTACTTC. Translation: CASSIDQAGPVYEQYF.

The chain carries TRBV19 and TRBJ1-6; TRBD1 agrees at 12 bases. Germline V gene lookup returns CDR1 LNHDA and CDR2 SQIVND (reference sequence). V gave up 5 bases and J gave up 5 bases; unmatched junction bases: 4. The CDR3 is 16 residues long. CDR3: CASSPGTGGHNSPLHF. CDR3 sequence (DNA): TGTGCCAGTAGTCCCGGGACAGGGGGCCATAATTCACCCCTCCACTTT.

Here the CDR3 reads CASSQAGSGQDNEQFF. In DNA, the CDR3 is TGCGCCAGCAGCCAAGCGGGGAGCGGGCAAGACAATGAGCAGTTCTTC. The chain employs TRBV4-3 and TRBJ2-1; weak D call: TRBD2 (6 bases). The CDR3 runs to 16 residues. V was trimmed by 1 base and J by 5 bases, leaving 15 bases between them. Germline V gene lookup returns CDR1 LGHNA and CDR2 YSLEER.

The rearrangement joins TRBV4-3 to TRBJ2-3; D is ambiguous. This CDR3 spans 14 amino acids. Germline V gene sequence: CDR1 LGHNA, CDR2 YSLEER. V lost 0 bases to trimming and J lost 5 bases, with 9 bases between them. The CDR3, as DNA: TGCGCCAGCAGCCAAGACTTTAGAGAAGATACGCAGTATTTT. It translates to CASSQDFREDTQYF.

CDR3 DNA sequence: TGCGCCAGCAGCTTTGGTGCCAGAGGACAGGGATCCTACGAGCAGTACTTC. It translates to CASSFGARGQGSYEQYF. The genes are TRBV5-1 and TRBJ2-7; TRBD1 aligns across 8 bases. CDR3 size: 17 residues. CDR1 is SGHRS and CDR2 is YFSETQ in the germline V gene. The V segment lost 2 bases and the J segment 1 base; nucleotides outside the gene matches: 11.

The chain recombines TRBV5-4 with TRBJ2-1; maybe TRBD2 (5 bases). Per the germline V gene, CDR1 is SGHNT and CDR2 is YYREEE (reference sequence). This CDR3 region has 15 residues. The V gene lost 2 bases and the J gene lost 6 bases, with 15 bases spanning the gap. The CDR3 here is CASSFLPGSLNEQFF. In DNA, the CDR3 is TGTGCCAGCAGCTTCCTTCCGGGGAGTCTCAATGAGCAGTTCTTC.

The V and J genes are TRBV6-1 and TRBJ2-1, with 8 positions matching TRBD1. The J segment lost 4 bases and the V segment lost 4 bases, leaving 6 bases of the junction unmatched. The germline V gene encodes CDR1 MNHNS and CDR2 SASEGT. The CDR3 is made up of 15 amino acids. CDR3 amino acids: CASSAGQGRYNEQFF. The CDR3 region has the DNA TGTGCCAGCAGTGCCGGACAGGGTCGGTACAATGAGCAGTTCTTC.